The 22 T cell receptor beta chains listed next were all sequenced from one sample in a study of blood T cells in healthy people across ages. A sample-barcoded 5' primer and a J-beta primer mix were used in a second PCR of roughly 7 to 12 cycles. Using its own MiXCR run on the 5' RACE reads, TCRdb lists one record per CDR3 protein. The table shows some 1,000,000 distinct CDR3 sequences, with approximately 25% occurring only once. These same records also appear under a second study, on T cells of mothers and their children.

The sample consisted of blood. The receptors derive from a girl aged 2 to 10 in good health.

V is TRBV27 and J is TRBJ2-7, with TRBD1 as a possible D gene (5 bases). The V end lost 3 bases, the J end lost 3 bases, and 18 bases lay between the germline ends. Germline V lookup: CDR1 MNHEY, CDR2 SMNVEV (reference sequence). CDR3 size: 16 residues. The chain's CDR3 is CASSLKGAEWSYEQYF. As DNA, the CDR3 is TGTGCCAGCAGTTTGAAAGGGGCCGAGTGGAGCTACGAGCAGTACTTC.

This rearrangement joins TRBV28 to TRBJ2-5, with 7 bases that match TRBD2. The DNA matches TRBJ2-7 better at its end, which makes the J call doubtful. The germline gives CDR1 MDHEN, CDR2 SYDVKM. The CDR3 totals 14 residues. CDR3 nucleotide sequence: TGTGCCAGCACCATGGGGACTACCTTCTACGAGCAGTACTTC. It codes for CASTMGTTFYEQYF.

The CDR3 is CASSPLLGGANTGELFF. For the CDR3, the DNA is TGTGCCAGCAGCCCCCTACTTGGGGGCGCGAACACCGGGGAGCTGTTTTTT. This chain links TRBV7-9 with TRBJ2-2; D is possibly TRBD1 (6 bases). The germline V gene has CDR1 SEHNR and CDR2 FQNEAQ (reference sequence). V lost 5 bases and J 0 bases, leaving 16 bases between the germline ends. The CDR3 runs to 17 residues.

The J gene is TRBJ1-1, the V gene TRBV7-8; the D gene is possibly TRBD1 (6 bases). Trimming shortened V by 0 bases and J by 4 bases, and 12 bases separated the two germline ends. The CDR3 is made up of 15 amino acids. Germline V CDR1 and CDR2: SGHVS, FQNEAQ. The CDR3 sequence is CASSLAEQGITEAFF. Written as DNA, the CDR3 is TGTGCCAGCAGCTTAGCAGAACAGGGTATCACTGAAGCTTTCTTT.

This clonotype was seen more than once but under ten times. V is TRBV29-1 and J is TRBJ2-5; D is perhaps TRBD2 (5 bases). The DNA matches TRBJ2-7 better at its end, which makes the J call doubtful. CDR1 is SQVTM and CDR2 is ANQGSEA in the germline V gene. The CDR3 is 13 residues long. DNA of the CDR3: TGCAGCGGACTCGGGGATGGAGGCTACGAGCAGTACTTC. It yields the protein CSGLGDGGYEQYF.

The chain employs TRBV29-1 and TRBJ2-1, with D unclear. The CDR3 covers 13 residues. Germline values: CDR1 SQVTM, CDR2 ANQGSEA. V shed 6 bases and J shed 2 bases, with 11 bases lying between them. In DNA, the CDR3 is TGCAGCGTCGCTGACGGGCCCTACAATGAGCAGTTCTTC. As protein: CSVADGPYNEQFF.

This clonotype has more than one count but fewer than ten. The V gene is TRBV6-5, the J gene TRBJ2-5; TRBD1 might be the D (5 bases). Per the germline V gene, CDR1 is MNHEY and CDR2 is SVGAGI. V was trimmed by 2 bases and J by 2 bases, leaving 12 bases between them. CDR3 size: 15 residues. The CDR3 DNA follows: TGTGCCAGCAGTTACGGTGGGGCAGGACAAGAGACCCAGTACTTC. Translated: CASSYGGAGQETQYF.

The rearrangement joins TRBV4-2 to TRBJ2-1; perhaps TRBD2 as D (6 bases). The CDR3 contains 14 residues. CDR1 is LGHNA, CDR2 YNFKEQ, per germline. V was clipped by 3 bases and J by 9 bases, with 15 bases between them. CDR3 nucleotides: TGTGCCAGCAGCCAGGGACTCCTGGACGCTGAGCAGTTCTTC. The encoded protein is CASSQGLLDAEQFF.

V is TRBV6-2 or TRBV6-3 and J is TRBJ2-7; D uncertain. With 3 bases removed from V and 1 base from J, the gap between germline ends came to 13 bases. The germline V gene encodes CDR1 MNHEY and CDR2 SVGEGT. The CDR3 contains 15 residues. CDR3 DNA: TGTGCCAGCAGTTATCATTGGACGAGATCCTACGAGCAGTACTTC. Its protein is CASSYHWTRSYEQYF.

V usage is TRBV28 and J usage is TRBJ1-5, with 8 bases identical to TRBD1. CDR3 length equals 15 residues. The germline gives CDR1 MDHEN, CDR2 SYDVKM. The J segment lost 3 bases and the V segment lost 6 bases, leaving 7 bases of the junction unmatched. CDR3 amino acids: CASSSAGGYNQPQHF. The DNA for the CDR3 is TGTGCCAGCAGCTCAGCAGGGGGCTACAATCAGCCCCAGCATTTT.

This sequence joins TRBV7-9 and TRBJ2-7, with a possible D match to TRBD2 (5 bases). The V end was cut by 6 bases, the J end by 0 bases, with 12 bases between. Germline CDR1 reads SEHNR; CDR2 reads FQNEAQ (reference sequence). The CDR3 runs 14 residues. CDR3 nucleotide sequence: TGTGCCAGCAGGATGAACGAGGGCTCCTACGAGCAGTACTTC. The encoded protein is CASRMNEGSYEQYF.

The CDR3 loop reads CASSPRSISYTGELFF. In nucleotides, the CDR3 is TGTGCCAGCAGCCCCCGGTCCATTTCCTACACCGGGGAGCTGTTTTTT. The J gene is TRBJ2-2, the V gene TRBV11-2; D ambiguous. CDR3 length: 16 amino acids. Trimming left V 5 bases short and J 3 bases short, with 16 bases between. The germline V gene has CDR1 SGHAT and CDR2 FQNNGV.

The chain uses TRBV6-5 and TRBJ1-2; D is unresolved. Per the germline V gene, CDR1 is MNHEY and CDR2 is SVGAGI. The ends were cut back, 7 bases at V and 5 bases at J, with 14 bases in the middle. The CDR3 runs 13 residues. CDR3 in DNA: TGTGCCAGCACCTCCAGTGCTACTTATGGCTACACCTTC. Translated: CASTSSATYGYTF.

The chain employs TRBV4-2 and TRBJ2-1; 8 bases line up with TRBD2. Germline CDR1 reads LGHNA; CDR2 reads YNFKEQ. The CDR3 consists of 16 residues. V dropped 1 base and J dropped 5; count of bases not matched to a gene: 7. CDR3 in amino acids: CASSQAAGGNHNEQFF. CDR3 coding DNA: TGTGCCAGCAGCCAAGCGGCGGGAGGCAACCACAATGAGCAGTTCTTC.

V usage is TRBV18 and J usage is TRBJ2-3, with 9 bases aligning to TRBD1. Germline V CDR1 and CDR2: KGHSH, LQKENI. J was trimmed by 4 bases and V by 5 bases; bases with no gene match: 7. This CDR3 is 15 amino acids long. The CDR3 DNA sequence: TGTGCCAGCTCATTAACAGGGGGCGCGGCAGATACGCAGTATTTT. Translated, it gives CASSLTGGAADTQYF.

This clonotype was observed once. The chain couples TRBV6-6 to TRBJ2-3; a weak D match, TRBD2 (6 bases). Germline CDR1 is MNHNY and CDR2 is SVGAGI (reference sequence). The germline V and J ends were trimmed by 4 bases and 6 bases, with 11 bases remaining between them. This CDR3 is 13 amino acids long. The CDR3 DNA reads as TGTGCCAGCAGTTCTACGGGGGTGGATACGCAGTATTTT. Translation: CASSSTGVDTQYF.

Regarding this clonotype: Without the conserved terminal phenylalanine or tryptophan, this CDR3 likely stems from a read error. The chain employs TRBV9 and TRBJ2-1, with TRBD2 identical over 9 bases. CDR3 size: 17 residues. Germline V gives CDR1 SGDLS, CDR2 YYNGEE. The V gene end was trimmed by 1 base and the J gene end by 2 bases; junction bases not matched to a gene: 7. This chain's CDR3 is CASSVNMLAGPYNEQFL. Here the CDR3 DNA reads TGTGCCAGCAGCGTAAACATGCTAGCGGGACCCTACAATGAGCAGTTCCTC.

The rearrangement uses TRBV29-1 and TRBJ2-1, with D possibly matching TRBD1 (5 bases). CDR1 SQVTM and CDR2 ANQGSEA come from the germline V gene. The CDR3 length is 12 residues. The ends were cut back, 5 bases at V and 4 bases at J, with 9 bases in the middle. The CDR3 region is CSVTHRYNEQFF. CDR3 bases: TGCAGCGTTACCCACAGGTACAATGAGCAGTTCTTC.

The chain joins TRBV4-3 to TRBJ1-1; D gene uncertain. The germline V gene has CDR1 LGHNA and CDR2 YSLEER. The V and J ends lost 2 bases and 4 bases respectively, with 14 bases between them. This CDR3 has 15 residues. The CDR3 DNA sequence: TGCGCCAGCAGCCAAACCCGGACTTGGGTCACTGAAGCTTTCTTT. This gives the protein CASSQTRTWVTEAFF.

This clonotype showed up just a few times. The V and J genes are TRBV7-2 and TRBJ1-1; D remains ambiguous. The CDR3 extends over 15 amino acids. V was shortened by 1 base and J by 0 bases, with 9 bases between the two germline ends. Germline V gene lookup returns CDR1 SGHTA and CDR2 FQGNSA. DNA for the CDR3: TGTGCCAGCAGCTTAGTGCTGGCGATGAACACTGAAGCTTTCTTT. Its protein is CASSLVLAMNTEAFF.

The chain uses TRBV21-1 and TRBJ2-3. TRBV21-1 is noted as a pseudogene. CDR3 length: 17 amino acids. The DNA for the CDR3 is TGTGCCAGCAGCAAAGGCTCCGGACGGTCTAGCACAGATACGCAGTATTTT. As protein: CASSKGSGRSSTDTQYF.

The chain couples TRBV7-3 to TRBJ1-2, with 11 bases identical to TRBD1. V lost 4 bases and J lost 4; bases outside the gene matches: 8. The CDR3 consists of 16 residues. Germline lookup yields CDR1 SGHTA and CDR2 FQGTGA. The chain's CDR3 is CASSSSSGQGAYGYTF. CDR3 DNA sequence: TGTGCCAGCAGCTCGTCCTCAGGACAGGGGGCCTATGGCTACACCTTC.